What follows are 28 T cell receptor beta chains derived from one specimen sequenced in a study of blood T cell repertoires in COVID-19 (TCRdb year 2020). The library relied on the immunoSEQ multiplex PCR assay. TCRdb's version of the immuneACCESS table is confined to in-frame rearrangements and falls short of the full clone set. An unresolved V gene accounts for under half of the shortfall where checked; the remainder is of unknown origin. This sample has roughly 300,000 clones in its table, and 87% of those were observed once. 4.5% to 7% of the sample is taken by the ten largest. Sequenced sample: PBMCs or T cells enriched from blood (not recorded which). These receptor sequences come from a woman in her 30s who had recovered from COVID-19.

This sequence joins TRBV3-1 (or the pseudogene TRBV3-2) and TRBJ2-1; 11 bases agree with TRBD2. Losses at the gene ends were 3 bases for V and 5 bases for J; bases not matched to a gene: 9. The CDR3 extends over 17 amino acids. Germline loops: CDR1 LGHDT, CDR2 YNNKEL (reference sequence). CDR3 in DNA: TGTGCCAGCAGCCAGCCCAGCCTAGCGGGGGGCCACAATGAGCAGTTCTTC. It translates to CASSQPSLAGGHNEQFF.

The chain joins TRBV18 to TRBJ1-5; weak D call: TRBD1 (5 bases). Trimming shortened V by 0 bases and J by 7 bases, and 10 bases separated the two germline ends. CDR1 KGHSH and CDR2 LQKENI come from the germline V gene. CDR3 length equals 14 residues. This CDR3 is CASSPPTVGQPQHF. The CDR3 bases are TGTGCCAGCTCACCACCGACAGTCGGGCAGCCCCAGCATTTT.

The V gene is TRBV6-4, the J gene TRBJ2-1; 10 nucleotides line up with TRBD2. Germline V gene lookup returns CDR1 MRHNA and CDR2 SNTAGT. V was pared by 6 bases and J by 1 base, with 9 bases of the junction left unmatched. CDR3 length equals 17 residues. CDR3 loop: CASRRSGGARSYNEQFF. Here the CDR3 DNA reads TGTGCCAGCAGAAGGAGCGGGGGGGCCAGGTCCTACAATGAGCAGTTCTTC.

J is TRBJ2-2 and V is TRBV29-1; possibly TRBD1 for D (6 bases). Trimming cost V 5 bases and J 0 bases, with 13 bases left between them. CDR3 length equals 15 residues. CDR1 is SQVTM and CDR2 is ANQGSEA in the germline V gene. Written as DNA, the CDR3 is TGCAGCGTTCAGAGCAGGGGTTCGAACACCGGGGAGCTGTTTTTT. It translates to CSVQSRGSNTGELFF.

V gene TRBV11-2 combines with J gene TRBJ2-3, with 8 positions matching TRBD2. The ends lost 7 bases at V and 8 bases at J; junction bases unmatched: 2. The CDR3 consists of 11 residues. Per germline, CDR1 SGHAT and CDR2 FQNNGV. CDR3 nucleotides: TGTGCCAGCAACGGGGGGGTTACGCAGTATTTT. Its translation is CASNGGVTQYF.

The chain joins TRBV30 to TRBJ1-2; tentative D call: TRBD1 (6 bases). The CDR3 is made up of 14 amino acids. V lost 3 bases to trimming and J lost 5 bases, with 16 bases between them. Per germline, CDR1 GTSNPN and CDR2 SVGIG (reference sequence). CDR3: CAWSAFNTGYGYTF. The DNA for the CDR3 is TGTGCCTGGAGCGCATTCAATACAGGGTATGGCTACACCTTC.

Remarks on this clone: Distinct nucleotide sequences in the sample also encode this CDR3. This chain connects TRBV5-6 to TRBJ1-5; 9 bases line up with TRBD1. With V trimmed by 0 bases and J by 4 bases, 2 bases remained unmatched. The length of the CDR3 is 15 residues. Germline V lookup: CDR1 SGHDT, CDR2 YYEEEE. The CDR3 nucleotides are TGTGCCAGCAGCTTGGGGGACAGGGAGAATCAGCCCCAGCATTTT. It yields the protein CASSLGDRENQPQHF.

This chain connects TRBV2 to TRBJ1-3; D is unresolved. The CDR3 is 15 amino acids. CDR1 is SNHLY, CDR2 FYNNEI, per germline. The germline V and J ends were trimmed by 6 bases and 4 bases, with 16 bases remaining between them. CDR3 protein: CASRYPQVQGNTIYF. CDR3 bases: TGTGCCAGCAGATACCCCCAGGTCCAGGGAAACACCATATATTTT.

V is TRBV27 and J is TRBJ2-1, with 9 bases lining up with TRBD2. V dropped 0 bases and J dropped 9; count of bases not matched to a gene: 12. The CDR3 loop spans 17 amino acids. Looked up from germline, CDR1 is MNHEY and CDR2 is SMNVEV (reference sequence). The CDR3 sequence is CASSLSGAGGRSGEQFF. DNA for the CDR3: TGTGCCAGCAGTTTATCGGGCGCGGGGGGGCGGTCGGGTGAGCAGTTCTTC.

The V gene is TRBV5-1, the J gene TRBJ2-1, with D perhaps matching TRBD1 (5 bases). This CDR3 region has 15 residues. Germline CDR1 and CDR2: SGHRS and YFSETQ. The ends were cut back, 2 bases at V and 7 bases at J, with 16 bases in the middle. The CDR3 loop is CASSLVTGAFNEQFF. The CDR3 DNA follows: TGCGCCAGCAGCTTAGTTACAGGAGCCTTTAATGAGCAGTTCTTC.

The J gene is TRBJ1-2, the V gene TRBV2; TRBD1 matches 7 bases. With V trimmed by 6 bases and J by 3 bases, 10 bases remained unmatched. Germline V gene lookup returns CDR1 SNHLY and CDR2 FYNNEI. This CDR3 contains 15 residues. The CDR3 sequence is CASRGQLRRYYGYTF. The CDR3 DNA sequence: TGTGCCAGCAGGGGACAGCTCCGGAGGTACTATGGCTACACCTTC.

The rearrangement links TRBV19 to TRBJ1-1; D may be TRBD1 (5 bases). This CDR3 is 13 amino acids long. The ends were cut back, 7 bases at V and 1 base at J, with 10 bases in the middle. Germline V gene sequence: CDR1 LNHDA, CDR2 SQIVND (reference sequence). CDR3 DNA: TGTGCCAGTACAGGGTTGGCGAACACTGAAGCTTTCTTT. This encodes CASTGLANTEAFF. Supplemented by reference TRBV19 and TRBJ1-1, the full variable domain reads DGGITQSPKYLFRKEGQNVTLSCEQNLNHDAMYWYRQDPGQGLRLIYYSQIVNDFQKGDIAEGYSVSREKKESFPLTVTSAQKNPTAFYLCASTGLANTEAFFGQGTRLTVV.

V usage is TRBV19 and J usage is TRBJ1-2; D is uncertain. The length of the CDR3 is 15 residues. From germline, CDR1 is LNHDA and CDR2 SQIVND (reference sequence). Trimming took off 4 bases at V and 3 bases at J, with 15 bases between the two ends. The CDR3 region is CASSTPAAQHYGYTF. Written as DNA, the CDR3 is TGTGCCAGTAGTACCCCCGCGGCGCAACACTATGGCTACACCTTC.

The chain recombines TRBV2 with TRBJ1-5; D uncertain. V was shortened by 0 bases and J by 4 bases, with 4 bases between the two germline ends. The germline gives CDR1 SNHLY, CDR2 FYNNEI. The CDR3 runs to 13 residues. CDR3 sequence reads: CASSEASNQPQHF. In nucleotides, the CDR3 is TGTGCCAGCAGTGAAGCGTCGAATCAGCCCCAGCATTTT.

V usage is TRBV2 and J usage is TRBJ1-5; 8 bases match TRBD1. With V trimmed by 2 bases and J by 2 bases, 11 bases remained unmatched. The CDR3 covers 18 residues. From germline, CDR1 is SNHLY and CDR2 FYNNEI. CDR3 coding DNA: TGTGCCAGCAGTGAACTCACTGCCCTGACAGGGGGCAATCAGCCCCAGCATTTT. Encoded protein: CASSELTALTGGNQPQHF.

The rearrangement joins TRBV5-1 to TRBJ2-1, with 15 bases that match TRBD2. With V trimmed by 1 base and J by 6 bases, 8 bases remained unmatched. Per the germline V gene, CDR1 is SGHRS and CDR2 is YFSETQ. The CDR3 is 18 residues long. For the CDR3, the DNA is TGCGCCAGCAGCTTGACCTTGCCGGGACTAGCGGGGGGCAATGAGCAGTTCTTC. Amino acids: CASSLTLPGLAGGNEQFF.

This sequence joins TRBV27 and TRBJ2-7; TRBD2 is a possible D gene (6 bases). The CDR3 extends over 19 amino acids. Germline V gives CDR1 MNHEY, CDR2 SMNVEV (reference sequence). V lost 0 bases and J lost 0, with 21 bases in between. The CDR3 loop reads CASSLSPPLASFSSYEQYF. The CDR3 nucleotides read TGTGCCAGCAGTTTATCCCCCCCCCTAGCGAGTTTTAGCTCCTACGAGCAGTACTTC.

CDR3 sequence reads: CASSTGQINSPLHF. The CDR3 DNA is TGTGCCAGTAGTACCGGACAGATTAATTCACCCCTCCACTTT. The chain links TRBV19 to TRBJ1-6; D might be TRBD1 (6 bases). The CDR3 is 14 amino acids. Trimming removed 4 bases at V and 6 bases at J, with 10 bases between. Germline V CDR1 and CDR2: LNHDA, SQIVND (reference sequence). The full variable domain, in which reference TRBV19 and TRBJ1-6 provide the parts outside the CDR3, is DGGITQSPKYLFRKEGQNVTLSCEQNLNHDAMYWYRQDPGQGLRLIYYSQIVNDFQKGDIAEGYSVSREKKESFPLTVTSAQKNPTAFYLCASSTGQINSPLHFGNGTRLTVT.

This chain links TRBV24-1 with TRBJ2-3, with TRBD2 identical over 9 bases. Germline CDR1 KGHDR, CDR2 SFDVKD. The V and J ends lost 3 bases and 1 base, in that order; junction bases with no gene match: 4. This CDR3 region has 16 residues. The CDR3 DNA sequence: TGTGCCACCAGTGATCCTAGCGGGGACGGCACAGATACGCAGTATTTT. Protein: CATSDPSGDGTDTQYF.

DNA for the CDR3: TGTGCCAGCAGTGATAGGGGTGGCGGCTATGGCTACACCTTC. It yields the protein CASSDRGGGYGYTF. The V call is TRBV25-1, the J call TRBJ1-2, with D possibly being TRBD1 (5 bases). The CDR3 sequence is 14 residues long. The V gene's germline CDR1 is MGHDK and CDR2 SYGVNS. Trimming shortened V by 3 bases and J by 4 bases, and 12 bases separated the two germline ends.

This clone occurred once. The rearrangement links TRBV4-2 to TRBJ2-7; TRBD1 is a possible D gene (6 bases). V was clipped by 1 base and J by 2 bases, with 18 bases between them. The CDR3 is 17 residues long. Germline V lookup: CDR1 LGHNA, CDR2 YNFKEQ. CDR3 nucleotide sequence: TGTGCCAGCAGCCAAGCGCCAAAAGTGGGGGCACCCTACGAGCAGTACTTC. This translates into CASSQAPKVGAPYEQYF.

This chain connects TRBV2 to TRBJ2-7; 12 nucleotides agree with TRBD2. Germline loops: CDR1 SNHLY, CDR2 FYNNEI. The CDR3 contains 14 residues. V shed 4 bases, J shed 5 bases, and the junction held 3 bases outside the gene matches. The CDR3: CASSGTSGVDEQYF. The DNA of the CDR3 is TGTGCCAGCAGTGGGACTAGCGGGGTAGACGAGCAGTACTTC. Supplemented by reference TRBV2 and TRBJ2-7, the full variable domain reads EPEVTQTPSHQVTQMGQEVILRCVPISNHLYFYWYRQILGQKVEFLVSFYNNEISEKSEIFDDQFSVERPDGSNFTLKIRSTKLEDSAMYFCASSGTSGVDEQYFGPGTRLTVT.

The chain uses TRBV9 and TRBJ2-1, with 8 bases fitting TRBD1. Germline CDR1 SGDLS, CDR2 YYNGEE. The CDR3 has 14 amino acids. The ends lost 0 bases at V and 7 bases at J; junction bases unmatched: 3. Here the CDR3 reads CASSVAQGANEQFF. DNA of the CDR3: TGTGCCAGCAGCGTAGCGCAGGGGGCGAATGAGCAGTTCTTC.

V gene TRBV20-1 combines with J gene TRBJ1-1; TRBD1 matches 9 bases. Germline trimming cut 3 bases from V and 1 base from J; bases unmatched to any gene: 18. Per germline, CDR1 DFQATT and CDR2 SNEGSKA (reference sequence). The CDR3 runs to 19 residues. This chain's CDR3 is CSASRDRGDRGAPNTEAFF. CDR3 in DNA: TGCAGTGCTAGTAGGGATAGGGGCGACAGGGGGGCTCCGAACACTGAAGCTTTCTTT.

This chain uses TRBV4-3 with TRBJ1-3; D not resolved. V was cut by 0 bases and J by 3 bases, with 18 bases left in between. CDR1 and CDR2 from the germline V gene are LGHNA and YSLEER. This CDR3 region has 18 residues. The CDR3 sequence: CASSQDVGGKEYGNTIYF. The CDR3 nucleotides are TGCGCCAGCAGCCAAGATGTGGGCGGGAAAGAGTATGGAAACACCATATATTTT.

The chain carries TRBV19 and TRBJ2-5, with TRBD2 matching 7 bases. The CDR3 contains 17 residues. CDR1 is LNHDA, CDR2 SQIVND, per germline (reference sequence). The V segment lost 1 base and the J segment 0 bases; nucleotides outside the gene matches: 8. The CDR3 coding sequence is TGTGCCAGTAGTATAGGAAGCGGGACTAAAAACCAAGAGACCCAGTACTTC. This gives the protein CASSIGSGTKNQETQYF.

The CDR3 protein is CASSLEAGGLVTGELFF. DNA of the CDR3: TGCGCCAGCAGCTTGGAGGCGGGGGGCTTAGTCACCGGGGAGCTGTTTTTT. V and J are TRBV5-1 and TRBJ2-2, with 8 bases identical to TRBD2. V was clipped by 0 bases and J by 4 bases; unmatched bases: 8. The CDR3 runs 17 residues. Germline V gene sequence: CDR1 SGHRS, CDR2 YFSETQ.

This clone was counted a single time. This chain links TRBV19 with TRBJ2-1; 10 bases fit TRBD2. The CDR3 loop spans 16 amino acids. Germline V gene sequence: CDR1 LNHDA, CDR2 SQIVND (reference sequence). Trimming removed 1 base from V and 4 bases from J; junction bases left unmatched: 4. Here the CDR3 DNA reads TGTGCCAGTAGTATAGTGAGAGCGGGGGGGTACAATGAGCAGTTCTTC. Its translation is CASSIVRAGGYNEQFF.